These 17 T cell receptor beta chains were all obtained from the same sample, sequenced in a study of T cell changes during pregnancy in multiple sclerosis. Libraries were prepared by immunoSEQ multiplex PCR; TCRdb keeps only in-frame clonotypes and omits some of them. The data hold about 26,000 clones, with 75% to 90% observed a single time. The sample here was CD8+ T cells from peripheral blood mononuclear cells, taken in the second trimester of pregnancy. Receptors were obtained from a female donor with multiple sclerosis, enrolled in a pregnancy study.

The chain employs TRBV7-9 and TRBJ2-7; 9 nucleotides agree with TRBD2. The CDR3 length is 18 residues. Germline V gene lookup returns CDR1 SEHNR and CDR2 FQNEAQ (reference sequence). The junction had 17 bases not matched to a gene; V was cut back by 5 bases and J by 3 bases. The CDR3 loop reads CASSHPNGTSRKSYEQYF. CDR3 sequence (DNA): TGTGCCAGCAGCCATCCCAACGGGACTAGCCGGAAAAGCTACGAGCAGTACTTC.

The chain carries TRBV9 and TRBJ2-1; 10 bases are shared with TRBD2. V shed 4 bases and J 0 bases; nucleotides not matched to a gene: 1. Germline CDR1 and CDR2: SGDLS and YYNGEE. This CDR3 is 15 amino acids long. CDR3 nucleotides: TGTGCCAGCAGCCCTAGCGGGAGCTCCTACAATGAGCAGTTCTTC. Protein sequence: CASSPSGSSYNEQFF.

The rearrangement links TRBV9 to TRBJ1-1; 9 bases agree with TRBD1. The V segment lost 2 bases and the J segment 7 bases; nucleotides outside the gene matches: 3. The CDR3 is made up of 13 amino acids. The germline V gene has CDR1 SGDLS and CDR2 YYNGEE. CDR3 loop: CASSVTGGGEAFF. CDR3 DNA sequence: TGTGCCAGCAGCGTTACAGGGGGCGGTGAAGCTTTCTTT.

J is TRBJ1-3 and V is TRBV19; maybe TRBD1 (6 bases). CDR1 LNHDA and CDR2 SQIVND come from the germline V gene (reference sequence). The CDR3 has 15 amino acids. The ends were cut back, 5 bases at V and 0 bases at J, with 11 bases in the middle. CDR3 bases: TGTGCCAGTAGTGCGGACAGCCGCTCTGGAAACACCATATATTTT. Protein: CASSADSRSGNTIYF.

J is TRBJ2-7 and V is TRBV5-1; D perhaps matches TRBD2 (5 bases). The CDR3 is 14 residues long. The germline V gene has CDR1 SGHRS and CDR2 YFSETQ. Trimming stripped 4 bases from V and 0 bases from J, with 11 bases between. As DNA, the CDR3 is TGCGCCAGCAGCGAACTAGGAAGCTCCTACGAGCAGTACTTC. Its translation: CASSELGSSYEQYF.

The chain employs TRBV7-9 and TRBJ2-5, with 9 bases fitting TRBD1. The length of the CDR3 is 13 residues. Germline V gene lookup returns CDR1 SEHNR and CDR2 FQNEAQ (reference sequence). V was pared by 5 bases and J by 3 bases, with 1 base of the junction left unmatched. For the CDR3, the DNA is TGTGCCAGCAGCCGGACAGGGGAAGAGACCCAGTACTTC. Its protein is CASSRTGEETQYF.

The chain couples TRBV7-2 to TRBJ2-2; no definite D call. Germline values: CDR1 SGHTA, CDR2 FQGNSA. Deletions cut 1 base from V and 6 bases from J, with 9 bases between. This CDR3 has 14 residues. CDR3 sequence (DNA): TGTGCCAGCAGCTTAGTGGTGGGCCCCGGGGAGCTGTTTTTT. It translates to CASSLVVGPGELFF.

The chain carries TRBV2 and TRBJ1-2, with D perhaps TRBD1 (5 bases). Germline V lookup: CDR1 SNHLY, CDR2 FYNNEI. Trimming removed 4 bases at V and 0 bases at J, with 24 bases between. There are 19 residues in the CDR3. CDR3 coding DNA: TGTGCCAGCAGTGCCAGGGCAGGAATTATATCCCGAGCTAACTATGGCTACACCTTC. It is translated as CASSARAGIISRANYGYTF.

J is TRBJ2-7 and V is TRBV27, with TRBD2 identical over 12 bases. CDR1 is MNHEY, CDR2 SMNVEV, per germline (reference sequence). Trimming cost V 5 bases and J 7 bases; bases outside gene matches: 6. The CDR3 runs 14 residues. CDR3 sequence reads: CASSMTSGSGEQYF. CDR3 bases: TGTGCCAGCAGTATGACTAGCGGGAGTGGGGAGCAGTACTTC.

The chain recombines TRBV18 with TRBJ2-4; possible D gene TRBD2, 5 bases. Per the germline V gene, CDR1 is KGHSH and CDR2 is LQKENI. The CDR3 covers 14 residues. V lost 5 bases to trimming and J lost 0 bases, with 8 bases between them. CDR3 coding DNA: TGTGCCAGCTCAGGCGGGCTAGCCAAAAACATTCAGTACTTC. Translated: CASSGGLAKNIQYF.

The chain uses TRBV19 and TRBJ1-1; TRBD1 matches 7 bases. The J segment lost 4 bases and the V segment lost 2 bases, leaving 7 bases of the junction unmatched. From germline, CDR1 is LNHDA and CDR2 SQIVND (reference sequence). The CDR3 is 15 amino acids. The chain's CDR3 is CASSITGVSITEAFF. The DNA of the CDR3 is TGTGCCAGTAGTATAACAGGGGTGAGCATCACTGAAGCTTTCTTT.

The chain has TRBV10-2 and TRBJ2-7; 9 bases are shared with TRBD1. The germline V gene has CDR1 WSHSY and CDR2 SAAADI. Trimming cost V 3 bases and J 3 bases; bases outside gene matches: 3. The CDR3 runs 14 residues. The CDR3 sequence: CASSDGDRVYEQYF. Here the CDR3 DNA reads TGCGCCAGCAGTGATGGGGACAGGGTCTACGAGCAGTACTTC.

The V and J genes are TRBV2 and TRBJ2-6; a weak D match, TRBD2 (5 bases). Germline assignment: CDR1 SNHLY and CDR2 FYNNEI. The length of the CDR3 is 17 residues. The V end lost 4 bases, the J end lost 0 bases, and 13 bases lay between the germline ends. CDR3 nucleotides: TGTGCCAGCAGTGGACCGCGGGTACCCTCTGGGGCCAACGTCCTGACTTTC. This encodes CASSGPRVPSGANVLTF.

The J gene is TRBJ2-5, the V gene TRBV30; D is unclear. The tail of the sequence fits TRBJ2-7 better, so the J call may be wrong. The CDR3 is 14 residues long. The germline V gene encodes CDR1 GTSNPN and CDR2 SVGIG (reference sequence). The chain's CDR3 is CAWGEVGLSYEQYF. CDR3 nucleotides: TGTGCCTGGGGAGAGGTCGGATTATCCTACGAGCAGTACTTC.

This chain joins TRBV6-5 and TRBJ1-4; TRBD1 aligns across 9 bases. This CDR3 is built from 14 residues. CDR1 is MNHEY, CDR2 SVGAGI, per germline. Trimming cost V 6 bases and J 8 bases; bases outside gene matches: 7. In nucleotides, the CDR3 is TGTGCCAGCAGGCAACAGGGGGCGAGAGAAAAACTGTTTTTT. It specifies CASRQQGAREKLFF.

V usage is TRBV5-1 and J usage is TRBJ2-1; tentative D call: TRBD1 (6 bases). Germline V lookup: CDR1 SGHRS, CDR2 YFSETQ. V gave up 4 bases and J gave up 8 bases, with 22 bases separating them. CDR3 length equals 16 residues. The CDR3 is CASSLPRDTSGDEQFF. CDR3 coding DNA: TGCGCCAGCAGCCTCCCTCGGGACACCTCCGGGGATGAGCAGTTCTTC.

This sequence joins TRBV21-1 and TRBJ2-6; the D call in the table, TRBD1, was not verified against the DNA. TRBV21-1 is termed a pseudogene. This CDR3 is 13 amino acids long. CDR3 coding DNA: TGTGCCACCCCAGACTCTGGGGCCAACGTCCTGACTTTC. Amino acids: CATPDSGANVLTF.